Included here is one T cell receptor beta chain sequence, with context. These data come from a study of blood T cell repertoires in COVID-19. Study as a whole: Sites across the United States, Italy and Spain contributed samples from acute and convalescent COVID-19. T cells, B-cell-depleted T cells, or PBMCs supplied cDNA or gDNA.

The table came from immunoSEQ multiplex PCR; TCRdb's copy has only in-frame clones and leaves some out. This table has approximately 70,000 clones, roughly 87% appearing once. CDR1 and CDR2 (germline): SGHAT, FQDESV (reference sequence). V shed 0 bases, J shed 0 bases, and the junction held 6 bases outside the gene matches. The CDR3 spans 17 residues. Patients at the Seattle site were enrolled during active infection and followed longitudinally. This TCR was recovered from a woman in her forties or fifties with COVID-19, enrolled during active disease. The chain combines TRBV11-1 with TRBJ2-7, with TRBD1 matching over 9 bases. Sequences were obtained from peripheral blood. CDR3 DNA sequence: TGTGCCAGCAGCTTAGCGCCGGGGACAGGGACCTCCTACGAGCAGTACTTC. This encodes CASSLAPGTGTSYEQYF.